This TCR beta chain emerged from a study of cytomegalovirus exposure and HLA in healthy donors. Whole-study results and caveats: Both high specificity and high sensitivity reportedly marked the classifier's diagnosis of cytomegalovirus status.

Primers: 60 Vbeta forward and 13 Jbeta reverse. Authors' processing steps: A later analysis counted approximately 80 million unique TCR beta chains, around 10 million shared. Measured with immunoSEQ multiplex PCR; TCRdb has only the in-frame clones, and not every one. The DNA was the basis for D and trimming; V, J and clone size are from that table. Of 150,000 to 200,000 clones listed, around 80% are singletons. A word on this clone: Its antigen is not identified.

Per germline, CDR1 ENHRY and CDR2 SYGVKD. The CDR3 spans 15 residues. V lost 3 bases and J 3 bases, leaving 13 bases between the germline ends. Although they were nominally healthy when sampled, donors likely had unrecorded immune exposures. The sequence derives from a male donor in good health and CMV-seropositive. The sample consisted of PBMCs. The chain employs TRBV10-3 and TRBJ2-3; no definite D call. The CDR3 protein is CAISEYTPSTDTQYF. CDR3 DNA: TGTGCCATCAGTGAATATACGCCGAGTACAGATACGCAGTATTTT.